The source of this T cell receptor (beta chain) is a study of T cells after yellow fever vaccination (dated by TCRdb to the late 2010s). General notes on the study: The SMART-Seq v4 Ultra Low Input RNA kit was used to prepare libraries from fractions with low cell numbers. Blood samples were taken at several timepoints before and after primary and secondary immunization, and bulk PBMC replicates and cell subsets were isolated. Bulk TCR alpha and beta repertoires were sequenced longitudinally to track T-cell clones before and after primary and booster YFV17D yellow fever vaccination. Two healthy male donors made up the cohort, one aged 18 to 29 years and the other aged 30 to 40 years. What the research found in general, with its limitations: Computational filtering was needed because FACS-sorted repertoires could contain abundant contaminating clonotypes from the bulk population. The study included only two donors, which limits how far the findings can be generalized. Compared with the primary T-cell response, the secondary T-cell response was faster but weaker, reaching its peak on day 5 rather than on day 15. A small fraction of clonotypes appeared in both the CD4 and CD8 compartments, likely as a result of convergent recombination. Most clones expanded after primary vaccination were re-detected after the booster (almost 97% of CD4 and 88% of CD8), suggesting broad memory maintenance.

Taken from the germline V gene (reference sequence), the CDR1 and CDR2 loops are DFQATT and SNEGSKA. Trimming takes 1 base off V and 0 bases off J; junction bases not matched to a gene: 8. The CDR3 numbers 16 residues from cysteine through phenylalanine. The read is trimmed to its CDR3 DNA, 48 bases read in frame from base 1. Note on this clonotype: Which antigen it targets is not known. Qualities for individual bases were not recorded, and no much larger clone is one base off.

Synthesis of TCR cDNA relied on 5'RACE template switching, a step that introduced a universal primer site along with unique molecular identifiers. Priming for cDNA synthesis came from both the TCR alpha and TCR beta constant segments. Libraries were amplified in two PCR steps, with sample barcodes and sequencing adapters added in the second step. Sequencing of libraries was done on Illumina HiSeq 2500 (2x100 bp) or NovaSeq (2x150 bp). As for the authors' bioinformatics: MIGEC was used to demultiplex reads and collapse the reads into UMI consensus sequences, and MiXCR was used for V(D)J alignment. Using edgeR on replicate PBMC samples, clonotypes were called vaccine-responding if FDR was below 0.01 and the log2 fold change was above 5 up to day 15. CD4 or CD8 identity was assigned to each bulk clonotype according to whether the clonotype was present at higher abundance in the sequenced CD4 repertoire or the sequenced CD8 repertoire. TCRdb took the public reads, trimmed them with fastp at Q25, ran MiXCR for clone calling and kept in-frame beta chains. Rows are combined by CDR3 protein, so each entry shows the most common genes and DNA. The V and J calls follow TCRdb's processing rather than the paper's. The sample contains hundreds of thousands of distinct CDR3 sequences, 6.2% of them found a single time. 14% to 15% of the sample goes to the ten largest clones.

The treatment or condition label on this specimen signifies: live attenuated yellow fever vaccine strain. At each blood-draw timepoint, two biological replicates of bulk PBMCs were obtained. A standard Ficoll-Paque protocol was used to isolate PBMCs from peripheral blood. RNA was extracted with TriZol from bulk PBMCs, CD4 and CD8 fractions, and dextramer-positive and dextramer-negative fractions. The receptor chain draws on TRBV20-1 and TRBJ2-7; 8 central bases correspond to TRBD2. Sample: PBMCs, taken 5 days after the yellow fever booster vaccination. The sequence was obtained from a man aged 25-45 years who received the YFV17D yellow fever vaccine. The CDR3 amino acid sequence is: CSARGGGGGSSYEQYF. The nucleotide sequence reads TGCAGTGCTAGAGGTGGGGGCGGGGGGAGCTCCTACGAGCAGTACTTC.